Shown below are 18 T cell receptor beta chains from a single sample sequenced in a study of CD8 T cells in ankylosing spondylitis. TCRdb processed the 5' RACE reads anew with MiXCR; each CDR3 protein has one entry. The sample has around 220,000 distinct CDR3 sequences; about 11% are singletons. The sample comprised blood, either unsorted or a sorted T cell fraction (not recorded which). These receptors were taken from a male donor with ankylosing spondylitis or in good health (not recorded which).

In this sample, this clonotype turned up many times. The chain has TRBV3-1 and TRBJ2-3; possibly TRBD2 for D (5 bases). The ends were cut back, 1 base at V and 3 bases at J, with 8 bases in the middle. The length of the CDR3 is 14 residues. Germline assignment: CDR1 LGHDT and CDR2 YNNKEL (reference sequence). In DNA, the CDR3 is TGTGCCAGCAGCCAAGTACGGGGAACAGATACGCAGTATTTT. Encoded protein: CASSQVRGTDTQYF.

Only a few counts were recorded for this clonotype. The rearrangement links TRBV7-9 to TRBJ2-5, with unresolved D. V lost 3 bases, J lost 4 bases, and 6 bases lay in between. Germline CDR1 is SEHNR and CDR2 is FQNEAQ (reference sequence). There are 12 residues in the CDR3. The CDR3 spells CASSFVGETQYF. The CDR3 nucleotides are TGTGCCAGCAGCTTCGTAGGAGAGACCCAGTACTTC.

At least ten counts were recorded for this clonotype. The genes are TRBV9 and TRBJ2-5, with no clear D. Per the germline V gene, CDR1 is SGDLS and CDR2 is YYNGEE. V gave up 3 bases and J gave up 2 bases, with 14 bases separating them. This CDR3 spans 15 amino acids. The CDR3, as DNA: TGTGCCAGCAGCGACACTCCAGCGACACAAGAGACCCAGTACTTC. As protein: CASSDTPATQETQYF.

The rearrangement links TRBV7-9 to TRBJ2-7; no clear D. CDR1 and CDR2 from the germline V gene are SEHNR and FQNEAQ (reference sequence). Trimming shortened V by 5 bases and J by 4 bases, and 6 bases separated the two germline ends. This CDR3 comprises 11 residues. The CDR3 sequence is CASSVGYEQYF. CDR3 sequence (DNA): TGTGCCAGCAGCGTGGGTTACGAGCAGTACTTC.

In regard to this clonotype: The germline gene is not matched at one end of the junction; a read error may be the cause. The V and J genes are TRBV3-1 and TRBJ2-7, with a possible D match to TRBD1 (6 bases). The CDR3 is 12 residues long. CDR1 and CDR2 from the germline V gene are LGHDT and YNNKEL (reference sequence). Written as DNA, the CDR3 is TGTGCCAGCAGAAAGCGAGAAGGGGGTCTGGACTTC. As protein: CASRKREGGLDF.

This clonotype was seen at least ten times. The chain has TRBV27 and TRBJ1-5; tentatively, D is TRBD1 (5 bases). The germline V gene has CDR1 MNHEY and CDR2 SMNVEV (reference sequence). The V and J ends lost 2 bases and 5 bases respectively, with 16 bases between them. This CDR3 spans 16 amino acids. CDR3 sequence: CASSLDVGGRDQPQHF. In nucleotides, the CDR3 is TGTGCCAGCAGTTTAGATGTGGGGGGAAGGGATCAGCCCCAGCATTTT.

CDR3 region: CASSRDRGVEAFF. The CDR3, as DNA: TGTGCCAGCAGCCGGGACAGAGGGGTTGAAGCTTTCTTT. The rearrangement links TRBV3-1 to TRBJ1-1, with 7 bases matching TRBD1. Losses at the gene ends were 4 bases for V and 7 bases for J; bases not matched to a gene: 6. The CDR3 is 13 amino acids. CDR1 is LGHDT, CDR2 YNNKEL, per germline (reference sequence). Full variable domain (missing parts from reference TRBV3-1 and TRBJ1-1): DTAVSQTPKYLVTQMGNDKSIKCEQNLGHDTMYWYKQDSKKFLKIMFSYNNKELIINETVPNRFSPKSPDKAHLNLHINSLELGDSAVYFCASSRDRGVEAFFGQGTRLTVV.

This clonotype has a count of ten or more. The chain has TRBV5-1 and TRBJ1-2, with TRBD1 matching 7 bases. The CDR3 runs 15 residues. The junction had 11 bases not matched to a gene; V was cut back by 4 bases and J by 5 bases. Germline V gives CDR1 SGHRS, CDR2 YFSETQ. The chain's CDR3 is CASSRQGQPEYGYTF. CDR3 sequence (DNA): TGCGCCAGCAGCAGACAGGGACAGCCGGAATATGGCTACACCTTC.

This clonotype was seen ten or more times. J is TRBJ2-7 and V is TRBV7-6, with 9 bases fitting TRBD1. V dropped 2 bases and J dropped 4; count of bases not matched to a gene: 3. CDR1 is SGHVS and CDR2 is FNYEAQ in the germline V gene. The CDR3 has 14 residues. CDR3 sequence reads: CASSLPGQGYEQYF. The CDR3 bases are TGTGCCAGCAGCTTACCGGGACAGGGTTACGAGCAGTACTTC. Together with reference TRBV7-6 and TRBJ2-7, the CDR3 gives the full variable domain: GAGVSQSPRYKVTKRGQDVALRCDPISGHVSLYWYRQALGQGPEFLTYFNYEAQQDKSGLPNDRFSAERPEGSISTLTIQRTEQRDSAMYRCASSLPGQGYEQYFGPGTRLTVT.

For the CDR3, the DNA is TGTGCCAGCAGCCAGGTAGGGACAGGCAAGCAGTATTTT. Protein product: CASSQVGTGKQYF. The gene calls are TRBV3-1 and TRBJ2-3, with 8 bases lining up with TRBD1. V gave up 3 bases and J gave up 11 bases; unmatched junction bases: 7. This CDR3 is 13 amino acids long. Germline-derived CDR1 and CDR2 are LGHDT and YNNKEL (reference sequence).

There are many counts of this clonotype. This chain links TRBV7-6 with TRBJ1-1; D uncertain. In germline, CDR1 is SGHVS, CDR2 FNYEAQ. This CDR3 has 13 residues. Trimming pared 5 bases from V and 3 bases from J, leaving 10 bases between. The CDR3: CASSGRVDTEAFF. As DNA, the CDR3 is TGTGCCAGCAGCGGACGAGTGGACACTGAAGCTTTCTTT.

This rearrangement joins TRBV7-3 to TRBJ2-1, with 7 positions matching TRBD1. V gave up 5 bases and J gave up 5 bases; unmatched junction bases: 9. Germline CDR1 is SGHTA and CDR2 is FQGTGA. The CDR3 covers 15 residues. The DNA of the CDR3 is TGTGCCAGCAGCCTATGGACAGGTCCAAACAATGAGCAGTTCTTC. Translating gives CASSLWTGPNNEQFF.

This clonotype was counted a few times. The V gene is TRBV5-1, the J gene TRBJ1-6; 10 nucleotides align to TRBD1. The V gene's germline CDR1 is SGHRS and CDR2 YFSETQ. The CDR3 has 17 amino acids. The V gene end was trimmed by 0 bases and the J gene end by 12 bases; junction bases not matched to a gene: 12. This CDR3 reads CASSLEPGQGGMGPLHF. CDR3 in DNA: TGCGCCAGCAGCTTGGAGCCCGGACAGGGGGGAATGGGACCCCTCCACTTT.

This clonotype was seen repeatedly, ten times or more. The chain recombines TRBV12-3 or TRBV12-4 with TRBJ1-2; D is unresolved. The germline V and J ends were trimmed by 0 bases and 6 bases, with 11 bases remaining between them. The CDR3 covers 14 residues. The CDR3 DNA is TGTGCCAGCAGTTTAGCAGGTCAGCAGAATGGCTACACCTTC. Translated: CASSLAGQQNGYTF.

This clonotype was seen a handful of times. This chain links TRBV7-9 with TRBJ1-2; no clear D. Germline lookup yields CDR1 SEHNR and CDR2 FQNEAQ (reference sequence). The CDR3 consists of 14 residues. V was cut by 1 base and J by 7 bases, with 13 bases left in between. In DNA form, the CDR3 reads TGTGCCAGCAGCTTAGATTTCAGTGATCGTGGCTACACCTTC. The encoded protein is CASSLDFSDRGYTF.

In this sample, this clonotype turned up a few times. The CDR3 DNA follows: TGTGCCAGCAGCTTCAGGACAGAGCAAGAGACCCAGTACTTC. Its protein product is CASSFRTEQETQYF. The J gene is TRBJ2-5, the V gene TRBV7-9; D is perhaps TRBD1 (6 bases). Germline V gene sequence: CDR1 SEHNR, CDR2 FQNEAQ (reference sequence). V was clipped by 3 bases and J by 2 bases, with 10 bases between them. This CDR3 contains 14 residues.

The table lists this clonotype with many counts. The CDR3: CSAPGQGWNTEAFF. The DNA of the CDR3 is TGCAGTGCTCCGGGACAGGGCTGGAACACTGAAGCTTTCTTT. The rearrangement joins TRBV20-1 to TRBJ1-1, with 9 bases fitting TRBD1. The germline gives CDR1 DFQATT, CDR2 SNEGSKA (reference sequence). CDR3 length: 14 amino acids. With V trimmed by 5 bases and J by 1 base, 5 bases remained unmatched.

This clonotype was observed at least ten times. The chain combines TRBV12-3 or TRBV12-4 with TRBJ1-4; possible D gene TRBD1, 6 bases. The CDR3 contains 14 residues. V shed 6 bases and J shed 7 bases, with 15 bases lying between them. The CDR3 coding sequence is TGTGCCAGCAGAAAGACAGGAGCAGGTGAAAAACTGTTTTTT. Amino acids: CASRKTGAGEKLFF.